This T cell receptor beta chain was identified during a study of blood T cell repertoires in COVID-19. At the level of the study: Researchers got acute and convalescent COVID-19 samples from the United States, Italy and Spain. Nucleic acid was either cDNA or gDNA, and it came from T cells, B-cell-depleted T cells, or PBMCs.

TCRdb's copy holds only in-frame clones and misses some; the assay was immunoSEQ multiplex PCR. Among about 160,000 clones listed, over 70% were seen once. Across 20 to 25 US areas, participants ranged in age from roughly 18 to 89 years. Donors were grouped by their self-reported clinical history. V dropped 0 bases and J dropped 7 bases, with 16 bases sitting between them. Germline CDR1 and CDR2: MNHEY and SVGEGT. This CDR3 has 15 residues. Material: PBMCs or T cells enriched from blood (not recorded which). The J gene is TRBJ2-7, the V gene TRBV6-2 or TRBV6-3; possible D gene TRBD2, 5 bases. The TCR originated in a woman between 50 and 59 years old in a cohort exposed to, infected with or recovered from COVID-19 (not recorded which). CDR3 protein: CASSYSSERVGEQYF. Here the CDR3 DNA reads TGTGCCAGCAGTTACTCGTCGGAGAGGGTGGGGGAGCAGTACTTC.